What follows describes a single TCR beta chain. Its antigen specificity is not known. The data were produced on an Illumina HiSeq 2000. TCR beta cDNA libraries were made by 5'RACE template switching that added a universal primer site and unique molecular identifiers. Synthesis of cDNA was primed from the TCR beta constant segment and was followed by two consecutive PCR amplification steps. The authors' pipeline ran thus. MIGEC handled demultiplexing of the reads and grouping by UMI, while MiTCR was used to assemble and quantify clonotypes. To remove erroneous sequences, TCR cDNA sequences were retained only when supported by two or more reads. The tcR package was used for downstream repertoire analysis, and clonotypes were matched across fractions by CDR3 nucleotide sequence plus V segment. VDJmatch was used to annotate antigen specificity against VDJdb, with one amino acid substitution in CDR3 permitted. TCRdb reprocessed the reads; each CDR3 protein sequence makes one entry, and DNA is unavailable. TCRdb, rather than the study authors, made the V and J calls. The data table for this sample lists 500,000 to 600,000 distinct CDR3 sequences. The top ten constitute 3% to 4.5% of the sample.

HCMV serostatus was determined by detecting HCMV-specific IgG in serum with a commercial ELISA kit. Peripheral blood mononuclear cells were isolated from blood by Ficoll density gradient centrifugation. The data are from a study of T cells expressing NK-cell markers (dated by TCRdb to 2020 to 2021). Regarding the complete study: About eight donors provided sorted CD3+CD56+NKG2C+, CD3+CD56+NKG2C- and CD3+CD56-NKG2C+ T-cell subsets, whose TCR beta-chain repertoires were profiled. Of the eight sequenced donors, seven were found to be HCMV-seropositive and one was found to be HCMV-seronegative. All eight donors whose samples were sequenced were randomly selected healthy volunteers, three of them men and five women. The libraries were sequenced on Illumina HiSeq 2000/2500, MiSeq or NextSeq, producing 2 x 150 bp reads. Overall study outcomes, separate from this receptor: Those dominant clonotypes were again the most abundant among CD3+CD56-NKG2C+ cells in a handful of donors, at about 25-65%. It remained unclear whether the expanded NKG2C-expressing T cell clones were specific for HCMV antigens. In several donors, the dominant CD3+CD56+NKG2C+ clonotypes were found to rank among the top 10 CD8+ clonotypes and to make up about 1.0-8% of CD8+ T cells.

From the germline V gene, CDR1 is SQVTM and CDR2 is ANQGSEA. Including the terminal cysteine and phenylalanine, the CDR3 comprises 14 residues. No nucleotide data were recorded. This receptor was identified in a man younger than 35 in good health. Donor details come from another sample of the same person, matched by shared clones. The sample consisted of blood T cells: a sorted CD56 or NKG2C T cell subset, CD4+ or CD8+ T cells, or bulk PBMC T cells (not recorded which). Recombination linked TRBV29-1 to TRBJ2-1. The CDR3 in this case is CSVSVASGMNEQFF.